This record covers a single T cell receptor beta chain. Its antigen is unknown. The sample belongs to a study of T cell responses to AZD1222 COVID-19 vaccine. Findings of the study overall: Following two doses of AZD1222, Spike-specific TCR breadth and depth rose.

Measured with immunoSEQ multiplex PCR; TCRdb has only the in-frame clones, and not every one. Of 90,000 to 150,000 clones in the sample, approximately 86% were seen once. Trimming stripped 2 bases from V and 4 bases from J, with 14 bases between. Germline CDR1 and CDR2: KGHSH and LQKENI. This CDR3 is built from 15 residues. The chain couples TRBV18 to TRBJ1-2, with D maybe TRBD1 (5 bases). The TCR sequence derives from an adult in good health. Sequencing used peripheral blood, obtained on day 0 of AZD1222 vaccination. The CDR3 sequence: CASSPETQATYGYTF. CDR3 nucleotide sequence: TGTGCCAGCTCACCAGAGACACAGGCTACCTATGGCTACACCTTC.